This paragraph covers one T cell receptor (beta chain) sequence. What it binds is not known. The use of a sample-barcoded 5' primer and a J-beta primer mix characterized a second PCR of 7 to 11 cycles. Using its own MiXCR run on the 5' RACE reads, TCRdb lists one record per CDR3 protein. The data show under 850,000 distinct CDR3 sequences, with about 36% seen just once and 10% to 15% held by the top ten. J lost 9 bases, V lost 7 bases, and 7 bases had no gene match. CDR3 size: 13 residues. Germline CDR1 SQVTM, CDR2 ANQGSEA. This record comes from a study of blood T cells in healthy people across ages. Study-wide points: The unknown donor CMV status may have confounded expanded clonotype changes.

Sequenced input: blood. The rearrangement links TRBV29-1 to TRBJ2-1, with 12 bases identical to TRBD2. This receptor was taken from a man younger than 35 in good health. The DNA of the CDR3 is TGCAGCGCTTTGACTAGCGGGAGTACTGAGCAGTTCTTC. It yields the protein CSALTSGSTEQFF.